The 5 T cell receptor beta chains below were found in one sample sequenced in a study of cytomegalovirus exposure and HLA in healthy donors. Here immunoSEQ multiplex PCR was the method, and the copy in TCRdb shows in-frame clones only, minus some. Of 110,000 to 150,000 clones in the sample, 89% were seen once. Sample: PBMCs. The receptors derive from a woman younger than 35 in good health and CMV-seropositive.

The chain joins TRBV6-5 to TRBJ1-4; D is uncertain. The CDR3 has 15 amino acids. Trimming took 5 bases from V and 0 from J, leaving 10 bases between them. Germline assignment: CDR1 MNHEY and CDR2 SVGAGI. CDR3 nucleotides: TGTGCCAGCAGTCCTCGGCGGGCAACTAATGAAAAACTGTTTTTT. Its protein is CASSPRRATNEKLFF.

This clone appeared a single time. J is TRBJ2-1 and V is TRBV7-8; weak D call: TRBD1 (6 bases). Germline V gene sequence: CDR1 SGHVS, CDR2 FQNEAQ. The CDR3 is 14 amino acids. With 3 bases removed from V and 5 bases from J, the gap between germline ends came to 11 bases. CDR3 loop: CASSFRQVHNEQFF. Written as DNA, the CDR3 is TGTGCCAGCAGCTTCCGACAGGTCCACAATGAGCAGTTCTTC.

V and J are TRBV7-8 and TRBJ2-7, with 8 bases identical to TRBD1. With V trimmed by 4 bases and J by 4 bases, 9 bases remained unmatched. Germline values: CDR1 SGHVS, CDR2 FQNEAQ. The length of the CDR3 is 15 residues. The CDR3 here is CASSSDRRDRYEQYF. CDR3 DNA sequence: TGTGCCAGCAGCTCCGATCGCCGGGACAGGTACGAGCAGTACTTC.

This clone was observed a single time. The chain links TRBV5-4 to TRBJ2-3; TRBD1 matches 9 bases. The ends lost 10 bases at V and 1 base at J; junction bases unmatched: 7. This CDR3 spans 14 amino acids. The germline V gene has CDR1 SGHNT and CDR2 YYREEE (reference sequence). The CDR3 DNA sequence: TGTGCCTTTCCAACAGGGGGCGGCACAGATACGCAGTATTTT. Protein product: CAFPTGGGTDTQYF.

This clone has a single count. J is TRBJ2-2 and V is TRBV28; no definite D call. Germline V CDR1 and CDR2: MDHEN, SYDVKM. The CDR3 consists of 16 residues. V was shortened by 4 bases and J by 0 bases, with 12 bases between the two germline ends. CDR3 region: CASSSNSLPNTGELFF. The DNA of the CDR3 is TGTGCCAGCAGTTCTAACAGCTTACCGAACACCGGGGAGCTGTTTTTT.